The 4 T cell receptor beta chains given below trace back to one sample, sequenced in a study of response to subunit inactivated influenza vaccine. MiXCR was run by TCRdb on the RT-PCR reads, yielding one entry per CDR3 protein. Seen here are hundreds of thousands of distinct CDR3 sequences, approximately 18% observed once, and the top ten hold roughly 10%. Sequencing was performed on PBMCs from blood, taken 4 to 6 days after vaccination. Source of these receptors: a man aged 45-65 years who received an inactivated influenza vaccine.

As for this clonotype: A much bigger clone sits one base away, suggesting this may be a read error. This chain joins TRBV20-1 and TRBJ2-1; D may be TRBD2 (5 bases). CDR1 and CDR2 from the germline V gene are DFQATT and SNEGSKA (reference sequence). CDR3 length equals 12 residues. This CDR3 reads CSASRDYHERFF. CDR3 nucleotide sequence: TGCAGTGCTAGTCGTGACTACCATGAGCGGTTCTTC.

V and J are TRBV27 and TRBJ1-2; no firm D call. Deletions cut 0 bases from V and 8 bases from J, with 13 bases between. CDR3 length equals 14 residues. CDR1 and CDR2 (germline): MNHEY, SMNVEV (reference sequence). CDR3 DNA sequence: TGTGCCAGCAGTTTATCGGGCAGGCTGGGAGGCTACACCTTC. Its translation is CASSLSGRLGGYTF.

The rearrangement uses TRBV5-1 and TRBJ2-3; 13 bases align to TRBD2. V lost 0 bases, J lost 4 bases, and 5 bases stayed unmatched. There are 17 residues in the CDR3. CDR1 and CDR2 (germline): SGHRS, YFSETQ. CDR3 nucleotide sequence: TGCGCCAGCAGCTTGGAAGGGACTAGCGGGGTCGCAGATACGCAGTATTTT. This codes for CASSLEGTSGVADTQYF.

In its sample, this clonotype was seen a few times. The chain combines TRBV5-6 with TRBJ2-7; D remains unclear. Trimming left V 3 bases short and J 7 bases short, with 14 bases between. The CDR3 has 13 residues. CDR1 and CDR2 (germline): SGHDT, YYEEEE. The CDR3 is CASSYSYIGEQYF. The CDR3 bases are TGTGCCAGCAGCTATAGTTACATTGGGGAGCAGTACTTC.